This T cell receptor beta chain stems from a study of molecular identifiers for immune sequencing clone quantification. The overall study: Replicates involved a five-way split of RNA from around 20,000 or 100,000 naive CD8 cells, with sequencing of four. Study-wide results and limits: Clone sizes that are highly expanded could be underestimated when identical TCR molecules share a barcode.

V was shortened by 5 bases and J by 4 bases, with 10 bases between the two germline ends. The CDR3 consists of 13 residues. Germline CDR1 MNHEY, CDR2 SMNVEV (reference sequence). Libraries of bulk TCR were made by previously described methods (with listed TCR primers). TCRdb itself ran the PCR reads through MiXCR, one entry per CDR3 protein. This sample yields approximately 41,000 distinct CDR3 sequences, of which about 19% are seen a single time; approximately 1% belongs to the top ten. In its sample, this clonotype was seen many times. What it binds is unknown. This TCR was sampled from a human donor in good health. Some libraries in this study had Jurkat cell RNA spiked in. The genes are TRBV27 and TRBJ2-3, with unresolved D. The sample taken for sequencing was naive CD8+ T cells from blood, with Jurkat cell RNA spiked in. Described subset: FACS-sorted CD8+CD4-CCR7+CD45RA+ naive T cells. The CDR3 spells CASSDLRSDTQYF. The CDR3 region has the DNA TGTGCCAGCAGTGACCTTAGATCAGATACGCAGTATTTT.